Described below is a single T cell receptor beta chain sequence and its context. What this receptor recognizes is not known. Per-base qualities were not stored, and no clone one base away is much larger. The data were obtained in a study of blood T cell repertoires in COVID-19 (dated by TCRdb to 2019 to 2021). About the investigation overall: The collaborator samples originated in the United States, Italy and Spain and spanned the acute and convalescent phases of COVID-19. The samples were drawn from two sources: the first 160 participants of the ongoing ImmuneRACE study, and over 1,000 subjects contributed by 6 global collaborators. Deeply sampled blood TCRbeta repertoires from subjects exposed to, actively infected with, or recovered from COVID-19 were included in the dataset. HLA class I and class II types, where available, came from metadata supplied by the sample provider rather than from assay-based typing. The material from the prospective study consisted of cDNA or gDNA derived from T cells, B-cell-depleted T cells, or PBMCs. A de-identified subject ID, COVID-19 status, age in years and sex were almost always included in the sample metadata. A freely available public database, intended as a resource for researchers studying the immune response to SARS-CoV-2, is where the repertoires were released.

Study-level results and caveats: How much clinical and demographic metadata was included differed by source and by participant, and the metadata was provided uncurated.

The immunoSEQ Assay, a bias-controlled multiplex PCR, was used to amplify TCRbeta CDR3 regions from genomic DNA. The authors' analysis ran thus. The number of nucleated cells in each sample was estimated from the amplification of reference gene primers within the assay. To quantify the absolute abundance of each unique TCRbeta CDR3 rearrangement, sequence reads were collapsed and filtered. For each sample, productive Simpson clonality was calculated as the square root of Simpson's diversity index over productive rearrangements. The immuneACCESS repertoire file appears here via TCRdb, limited to in-frame rearrangements. These files lack a portion of the clones; in checked studies, under half of the deficit traces to unresolved V genes, and the cause of the others is not known. V and J calls and clone size come straight from that table; D and trimming were deduced from the DNA. In this sample the table shows 300,000 to 350,000 clones, roughly 90% of which occur a single time. The ten largest account for more than 9% of the sample.

From the cysteine up to the phenylalanine, the CDR3 has a length of 14 residues. The entry retains the CDR3 DNA only, 42 bases that are in frame from base 1. V gives up 5 bases and J gives up 2 bases, and the segment between their germline ends measures 12 bases. From the germline V gene, CDR1 is MDHEN and CDR2 is SYDVKM. Enrolling through a virtual design, the prospective study's participants ranged in age from roughly 18 to 89 years and lived across more than 20 United States geographic areas. In the prospective study, cohorts were assigned on the basis of participant-reported clinical history obtained from a screening survey and a study questionnaire. For ImmuneRACE Cohort 3, a participant was defined as recovered based on two consecutive negative NP/OP PCR tests, clearance by a healthcare professional, or resolution of symptoms. Each participant in the prospective study had whole blood, serum and a nasopharyngeal or oropharyngeal swab collected by mobile phlebotomists. Over a 2-month period, participants in the prospective study had the option of providing additional blood draws and questionnaires. Before DNA extraction, blood samples from the prospective study were shipped at room temperature or frozen.

The sequence links TRBV28 to TRBJ1-2; the D region possibly corresponds to TRBD1 (6 bases align). This sequence originates from a woman in her 30s who had recovered from COVID-19. The specimen sequenced was PBMCs or T cells enriched from blood (not recorded which). The DNA sequence is TGTGCCAGCAGTGTCCCGGGACACAACTATGGCTACACCTTC. This yields the protein CASSVPGHNYGYTF.